One sample yielded the 2 T cell receptor beta chains listed below, sequenced in a study of blood T cells in healthy people across ages. A second PCR, run for about 7 to 11 cycles, used a sample-barcoded 5' primer plus a J-beta primer mix. TCRdb itself ran the 5' RACE reads through MiXCR, one entry per CDR3 protein. The profile shows approximately 800,000 distinct CDR3 sequences, 35% to 40% of them singletons. Sequenced: blood. Receptors were obtained from a man between 18 and 29 years old in good health.

This clonotype has more than one count but fewer than ten. J is TRBJ2-7 and V is TRBV4-3, with TRBD2 as a possible D gene (6 bases). Per the germline V gene, CDR1 is LGHNA and CDR2 is YSLEER. The CDR3 totals 13 residues. V lost 3 bases to trimming and J lost 7 bases, with 13 bases between them. Written as DNA, the CDR3 is TGCGCCAGCAGCCAGGATGTCGGGGGAGAGCAGTACTTC. Translating gives CASSQDVGGEQYF.

The gene calls are TRBV3-1 and TRBJ1-2; TRBD1 matches 9 bases. The CDR3 spans 13 residues. CDR1 and CDR2 from the germline V gene are LGHDT and YNNKEL (reference sequence). After removal of 3 bases from V and 8 bases from J, the junction contained 4 bases not matched to a gene. The CDR3 nucleotides are TGTGCCAGCAGCCACGACAGGGGGATGGGCTACACCTTC. This encodes CASSHDRGMGYTF.